These 7 T cell receptor beta chains share one sample of origin, sequenced in a study of T cell responses to AZD1222 COVID-19 vaccine. Data came from immunoSEQ multiplex PCR; TCRdb stores just in-frame clones and leaves some out. Among roughly 180,000 clones listed, 85% to 95% were seen once. The specimen was peripheral blood, collected 28 days after the second AZD1222 dose. The receptors originated from an adult who received the AZD1222 COVID-19 vaccine.

This chain uses TRBV30 with TRBJ2-7; a possible D gene is TRBD2 (6 bases). This CDR3 has 15 amino acids. V was pared by 1 base and J by 5 bases, with 18 bases between. CDR1 and CDR2 (germline): GTSNPN, SVGIG (reference sequence). The CDR3 nucleotides read TGTGCCTGGAGTGCTGGTCTTGGGACTTGGAACGAGCAGTACTTC. It yields the protein CAWSAGLGTWNEQYF.

The V and J genes are TRBV5-1 and TRBJ2-1; D perhaps matches TRBD2 (6 bases). Looked up from germline, CDR1 is SGHRS and CDR2 is YFSETQ. There are 15 residues in the CDR3. V lost 6 bases and J lost 0, with 13 bases in between. The CDR3 sequence: CASTPGDVSYNEQFF. CDR3 bases: TGCGCCAGCACCCCGGGGGACGTCTCCTACAATGAGCAGTTCTTC.

CDR3 sequence reads: CASSVGINQPQHF. In nucleotides, the CDR3 is TGTGCCAGCAGCGTCGGGATCAATCAGCCCCAGCATTTT. The chain carries TRBV9 and TRBJ1-5; D is undetermined. V lost 2 bases to trimming and J lost 3 bases, with 6 bases between them. CDR1 is SGDLS, CDR2 YYNGEE, per germline. This CDR3 comprises 13 residues.

The chain uses TRBV6-4 and TRBJ2-1; 7 positions match TRBD2. V lost 3 bases to trimming and J lost 5 bases; unmatched junction nucleotides: 7. Per germline, CDR1 MRHNA and CDR2 SNTAGT. The CDR3 contains 15 residues. CDR3 nucleotide sequence: TGTGCCAGCAGTGATTCACTTCGGGGGGACAATGAGCAGTTCTTC. Translated, it gives CASSDSLRGDNEQFF.

The genes are TRBV24-1 and TRBJ1-1; D gene unclear. Germline loops: CDR1 KGHDR, CDR2 SFDVKD. Trimming pared 2 bases from V and 0 bases from J, leaving 6 bases between. The CDR3 consists of 14 residues. The CDR3 DNA is TGTGCCACCAGTGATTCCGGGGTGAACACTGAAGCTTTCTTT. Residues: CATSDSGVNTEAFF.

The chain's CDR3 is CASSYAGAGYEQYF. The DNA for the CDR3 is TGTGCCAGCAGTTACGCCGGGGCCGGGTACGAGCAGTACTTC. V gene TRBV5-8 combines with J gene TRBJ2-7; perhaps D is TRBD1 or TRBD2 (5 bases each). Germline lookup yields CDR1 SGHTS and CDR2 YDEGEE. This CDR3 has 14 amino acids. Trimming removed 5 bases at V and 4 bases at J, with 16 bases between.

The rearrangement links TRBV10-2 to TRBJ2-1; weak D call: TRBD2 (6 bases). This CDR3 has 13 residues. Trimming removed 7 bases from V and 5 bases from J, with 12 bases in between. From germline, CDR1 is WSHSY and CDR2 SAAADI. The CDR3 DNA reads TGCGCCAGCATGGACTACTCACACAATGAGCAGTTCTTC. It translates to CASMDYSHNEQFF.